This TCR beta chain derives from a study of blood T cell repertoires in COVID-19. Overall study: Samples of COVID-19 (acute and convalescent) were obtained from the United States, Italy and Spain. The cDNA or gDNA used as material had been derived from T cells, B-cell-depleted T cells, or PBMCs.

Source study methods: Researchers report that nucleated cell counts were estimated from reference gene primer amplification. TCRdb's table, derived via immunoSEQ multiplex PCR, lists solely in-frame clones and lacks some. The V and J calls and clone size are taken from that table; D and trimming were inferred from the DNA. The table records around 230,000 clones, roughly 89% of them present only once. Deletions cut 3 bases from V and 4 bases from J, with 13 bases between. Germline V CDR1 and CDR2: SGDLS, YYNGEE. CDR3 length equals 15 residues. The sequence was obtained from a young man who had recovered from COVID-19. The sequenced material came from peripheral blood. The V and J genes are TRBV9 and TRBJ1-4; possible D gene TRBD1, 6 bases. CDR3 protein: CASSGYGTSNEKLFF. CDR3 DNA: TGTGCCAGCAGCGGATACGGGACAAGTAATGAAAAACTGTTTTTT.